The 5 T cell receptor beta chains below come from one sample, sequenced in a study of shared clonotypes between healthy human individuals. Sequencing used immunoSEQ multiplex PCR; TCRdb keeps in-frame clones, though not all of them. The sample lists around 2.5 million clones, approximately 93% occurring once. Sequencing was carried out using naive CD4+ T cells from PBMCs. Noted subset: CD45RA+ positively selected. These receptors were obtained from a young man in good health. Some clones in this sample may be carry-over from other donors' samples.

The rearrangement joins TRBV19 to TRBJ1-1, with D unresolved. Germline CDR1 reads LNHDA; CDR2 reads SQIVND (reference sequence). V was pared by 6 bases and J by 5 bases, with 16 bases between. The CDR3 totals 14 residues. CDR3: CASSRWGMATEAFF. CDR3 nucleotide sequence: TGTGCCAGTAGCAGATGGGGAATGGCGACTGAAGCTTTCTTT.

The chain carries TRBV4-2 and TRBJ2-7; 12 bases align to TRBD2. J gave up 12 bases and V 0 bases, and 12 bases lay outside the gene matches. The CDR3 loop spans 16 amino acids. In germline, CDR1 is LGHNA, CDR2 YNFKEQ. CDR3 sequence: CASSQDLGLAGTGRYF. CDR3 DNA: TGTGCCAGCAGCCAAGATCTGGGACTAGCGGGCACGGGCCGGTACTTC.

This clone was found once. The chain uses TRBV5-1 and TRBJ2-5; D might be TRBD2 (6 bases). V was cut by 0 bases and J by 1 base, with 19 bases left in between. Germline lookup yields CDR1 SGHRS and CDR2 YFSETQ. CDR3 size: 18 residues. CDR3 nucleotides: TGCGCCAGCAGCTTGGATGCCTTGGGACTCTGGTCCCAAGAGACCCAGTACTTC. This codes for CASSLDALGLWSQETQYF.

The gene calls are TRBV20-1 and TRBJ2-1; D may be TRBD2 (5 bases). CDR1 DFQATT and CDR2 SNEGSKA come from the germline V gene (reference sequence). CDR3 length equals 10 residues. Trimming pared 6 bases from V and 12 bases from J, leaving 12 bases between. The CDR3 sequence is CSARIEGQFF. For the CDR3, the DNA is TGCAGTGCCCGTATTGAGGGGCAGTTCTTC.

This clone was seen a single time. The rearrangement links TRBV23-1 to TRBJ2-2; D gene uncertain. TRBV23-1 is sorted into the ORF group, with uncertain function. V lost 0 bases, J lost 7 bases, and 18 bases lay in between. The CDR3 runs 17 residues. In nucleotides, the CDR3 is TGCGCCAGCAGTCAATCCCATGATATTGGGTGGATCGGGGAGCTGTTTTTT. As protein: CASSQSHDIGWIGELFF.